This T cell receptor (beta chain) comes out of a study of cytomegalovirus exposure and HLA in healthy donors. Germline V gives CDR1 GTSNPN, CDR2 SVGIG (reference sequence). Trimming stripped 3 bases from V and 5 bases from J, with 16 bases between. CDR3 length: 14 residues. Concerning this clone itself: The antigen is undetermined.

All donors participated as healthy donors of bone marrow. Study-level findings and limits: It was likely that a cluster of highly shared sequence variants was a sequencing artifact. Association with HLA alleles at 0.05 false discovery rate was found for some 18,000 TCR beta sequences in a later analysis. CMV antigen specificity of a few CMV-associated chains was confirmed in vitro.

Vbeta (60) and Jbeta (13) primers were used in the PCR. This table comes from immunoSEQ multiplex PCR, and its TCRdb copy is limited to in-frame clones, with some not included. The data hold 90,000 to 110,000 clones, with around 70% observed a single time. The chain recombines TRBV30 with TRBJ1-2, with D possibly TRBD1 on 6 matching bases. Sequencing was performed on PBMCs. The sequence was collected from a man in his forties in good health and CMV-seronegative. Here the CDR3 DNA reads TGTGCCTGGAGCGAGCCAGGGGTACGGTATGGCTACACCTTC. Protein product: CAWSEPGVRYGYTF.